The 5 T cell receptor beta chains below were found in one sample sequenced in a study of OX40 agonist ivuxolimab in advanced cancers. The data were produced by immunoSEQ multiplex PCR, yet TCRdb's version contains in-frame clones alone and is incomplete. This sample has tens of thousands of clones; 80% to 90% occur once, and the top ten carry roughly 2.9%. Source: CD4+ or CD8+ T cells sorted from blood, taken in a trial of the OX40 agonist ivuxolimab. The source is an adult with an advanced solid tumor such as melanoma, head and neck, liver or kidney cancer.

The genes are TRBV5-1 and TRBJ1-1, with 9 bases identical to TRBD1. Germline values: CDR1 SGHRS, CDR2 YFSETQ. The V and J ends lost 0 bases and 1 base, in that order; junction bases with no gene match: 1. There are 15 residues in the CDR3. This CDR3 is CASSLGTGANTEAFF. As DNA, the CDR3 is TGCGCCAGCAGCTTGGGGACAGGGGCGAACACTGAAGCTTTCTTT.

The table lists this clone with a few counts. The chain joins TRBV18 to TRBJ1-5; TRBD1 is a possible D gene (6 bases). Germline CDR1 and CDR2: KGHSH and LQKENI. Trimming took off 6 bases at V and 4 bases at J, with 10 bases between the two ends. The CDR3 is 13 residues long. CDR3 protein: CASSYRENQPQHF. In DNA form, the CDR3 reads TGTGCCAGCTCGTACAGGGAGAATCAGCCCCAGCATTTT.

The V gene is TRBV7-2, the J gene TRBJ1-2; a possible D gene is TRBD1 (5 bases). CDR1 and CDR2 (germline): SGHTA, FQGNSA. The CDR3 spans 11 residues. V gave up 3 bases and J gave up 14 bases, with 13 bases separating them. CDR3 sequence reads: CASSFITTDTF. The CDR3 DNA follows: TGTGCCAGCAGCTTTATAACGACAGATACCTTC.

The chain carries TRBV2 and TRBJ2-7; D is possibly TRBD2 (5 bases). The ends were cut back, 8 bases at V and 0 bases at J, with 14 bases in the middle. The CDR3 covers 14 residues. Germline CDR1 reads SNHLY; CDR2 reads FYNNEI. CDR3 DNA sequence: TGTGCCAGCTATCTTGACGGACTCTCCTACGAGCAGTACTTC. Its protein product is CASYLDGLSYEQYF.

The rearrangement uses TRBV6-1 and TRBJ1-1, with a tentative D call TRBD1 (5 bases). CDR3 length: 10 amino acids. The V end was cut by 8 bases, the J end by 7 bases, with 8 bases between. The germline V gene encodes CDR1 MNHNS and CDR2 SASEGT. For the CDR3, the DNA is TGTGCCAGCCAGACAGTTGAAGCTTTCTTT. Translation gives CASQTVEAFF.